This T cell receptor beta chain emerged from a study of shared clonotypes between healthy human individuals. The unsorted PBMC replicate PCRs were performed with about 300 ng DNA, 25,000 to 30,000 T cell genomes. The assay was immunoSEQ multiplex PCR, and TCRdb's table has in-frame clones only and misses some. The profile shows about 510,000 clones, 60% to 85% of them singletons. As to this clone: Other DNA sequences in this sample translate to the same CDR3.

The CDR3 contains 14 residues. The V gene's germline CDR1 is LNHDA and CDR2 SQIVND (reference sequence). The ends were cut back, 3 bases at V and 1 base at J, with 6 bases in the middle. Adult Caucasians living in Nashville, Tennessee made up all of the donors. Sequencing used PBMCs. The chain recombines TRBV19 with TRBJ2-2; unclear D gene. The source of this sequence is a woman in her 40s in good health. Some clones in this sample may be carry-over from other donors' samples. CDR3 residues: CASSIGLNTGELFF. CDR3 nucleotide sequence: TGTGCCAGTAGTATCGGATTGAACACCGGGGAGCTGTTTTTT.